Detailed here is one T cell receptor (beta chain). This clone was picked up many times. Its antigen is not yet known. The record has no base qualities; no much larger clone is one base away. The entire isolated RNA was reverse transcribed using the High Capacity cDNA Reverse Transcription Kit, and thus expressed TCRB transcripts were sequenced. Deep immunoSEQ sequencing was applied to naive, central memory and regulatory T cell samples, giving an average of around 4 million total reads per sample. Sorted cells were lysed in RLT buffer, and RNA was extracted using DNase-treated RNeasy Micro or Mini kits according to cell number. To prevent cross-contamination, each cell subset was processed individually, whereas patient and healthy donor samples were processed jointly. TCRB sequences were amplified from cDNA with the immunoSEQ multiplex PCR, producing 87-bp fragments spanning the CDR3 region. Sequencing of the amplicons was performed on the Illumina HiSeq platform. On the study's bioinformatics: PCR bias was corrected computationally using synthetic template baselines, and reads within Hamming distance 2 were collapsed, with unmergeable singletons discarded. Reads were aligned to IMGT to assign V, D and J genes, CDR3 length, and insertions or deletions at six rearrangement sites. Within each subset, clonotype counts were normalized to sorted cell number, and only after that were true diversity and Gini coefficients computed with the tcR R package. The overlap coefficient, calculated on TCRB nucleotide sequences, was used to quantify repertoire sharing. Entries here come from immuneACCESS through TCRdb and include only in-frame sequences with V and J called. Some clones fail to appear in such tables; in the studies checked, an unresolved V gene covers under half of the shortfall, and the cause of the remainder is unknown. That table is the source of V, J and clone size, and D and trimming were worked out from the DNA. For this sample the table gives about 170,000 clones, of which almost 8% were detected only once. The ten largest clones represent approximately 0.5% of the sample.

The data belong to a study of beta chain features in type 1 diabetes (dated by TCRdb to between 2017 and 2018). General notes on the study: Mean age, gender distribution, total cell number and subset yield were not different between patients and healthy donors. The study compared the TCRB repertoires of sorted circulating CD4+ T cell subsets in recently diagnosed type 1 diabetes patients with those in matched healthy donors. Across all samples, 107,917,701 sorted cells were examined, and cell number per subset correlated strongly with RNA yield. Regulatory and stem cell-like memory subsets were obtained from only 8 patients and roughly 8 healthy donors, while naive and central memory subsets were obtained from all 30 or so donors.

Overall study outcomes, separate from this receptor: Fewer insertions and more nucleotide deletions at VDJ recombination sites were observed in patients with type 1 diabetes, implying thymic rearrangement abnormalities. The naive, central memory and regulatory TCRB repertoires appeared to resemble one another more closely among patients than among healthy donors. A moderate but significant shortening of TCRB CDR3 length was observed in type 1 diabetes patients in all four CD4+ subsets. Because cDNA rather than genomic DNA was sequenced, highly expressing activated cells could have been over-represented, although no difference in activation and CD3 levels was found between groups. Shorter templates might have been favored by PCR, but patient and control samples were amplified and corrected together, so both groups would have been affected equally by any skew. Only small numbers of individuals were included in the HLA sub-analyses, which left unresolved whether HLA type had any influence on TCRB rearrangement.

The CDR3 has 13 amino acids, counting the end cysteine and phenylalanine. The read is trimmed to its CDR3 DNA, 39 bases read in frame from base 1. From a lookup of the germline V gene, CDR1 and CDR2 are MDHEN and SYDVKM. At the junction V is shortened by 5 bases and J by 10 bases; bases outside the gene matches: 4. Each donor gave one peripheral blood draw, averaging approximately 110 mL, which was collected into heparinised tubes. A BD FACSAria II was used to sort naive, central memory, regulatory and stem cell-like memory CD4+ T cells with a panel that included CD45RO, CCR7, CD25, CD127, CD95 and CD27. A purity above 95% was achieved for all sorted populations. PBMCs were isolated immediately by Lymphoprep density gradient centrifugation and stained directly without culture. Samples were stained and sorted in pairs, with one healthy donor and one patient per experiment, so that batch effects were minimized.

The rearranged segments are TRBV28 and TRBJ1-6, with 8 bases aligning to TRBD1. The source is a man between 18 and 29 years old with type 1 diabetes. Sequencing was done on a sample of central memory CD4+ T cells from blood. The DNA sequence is TGTGCCAGCAGTGACAGGGGACCCTCACCCCTCCACTTT. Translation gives CASSDRGPSPLHF.